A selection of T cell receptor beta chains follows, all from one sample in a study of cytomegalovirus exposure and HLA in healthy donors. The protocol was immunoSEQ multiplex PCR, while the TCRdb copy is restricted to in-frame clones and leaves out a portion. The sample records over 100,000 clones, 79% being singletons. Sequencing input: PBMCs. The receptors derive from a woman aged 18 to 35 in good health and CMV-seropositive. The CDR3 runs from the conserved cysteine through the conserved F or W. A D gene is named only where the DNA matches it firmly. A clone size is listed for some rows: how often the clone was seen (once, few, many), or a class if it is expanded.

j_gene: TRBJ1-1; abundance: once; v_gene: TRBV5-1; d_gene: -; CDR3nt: TGCGCCAGCAGCCGTAAGACCGGGAAGACTGAAGCTTTCTTT; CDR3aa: CASSRKTGKTEAFF
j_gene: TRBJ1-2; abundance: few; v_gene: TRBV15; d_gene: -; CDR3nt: TGTGCCACCAGCAGTCCTCGGGTGGACAGAGCTAACTATGGCTACACCTTC; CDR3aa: CATSSPRVDRANYGYTF
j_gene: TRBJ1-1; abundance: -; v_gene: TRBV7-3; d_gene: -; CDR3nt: TGTGCCAGCAGCTTGGGCAGGGAGGACACTGAAGCTTTCTTT; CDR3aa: CASSLGREDTEAFF
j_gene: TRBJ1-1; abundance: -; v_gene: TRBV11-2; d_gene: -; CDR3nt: TGTGCCAGCAGCTTAGGCCAGAGGACTGAAGCTTTCTTT; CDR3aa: CASSLGQRTEAFF
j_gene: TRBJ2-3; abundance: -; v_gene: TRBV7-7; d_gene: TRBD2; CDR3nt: TGTGCTAGCAGTACTAGCGCCCGAGGTGGTACGCAGTATTTT; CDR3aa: CASSTSARGGTQYF
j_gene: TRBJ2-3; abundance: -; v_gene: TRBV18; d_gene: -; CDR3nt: TGTGCCAGCTCAAGTCGGGATACGCAGTATTTT; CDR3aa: CASSSRDTQYF
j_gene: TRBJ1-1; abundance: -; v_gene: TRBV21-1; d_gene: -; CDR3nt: TGTGCCAGCAGCAAAGCGGGGGGGTTAGGGGTCTGTAACACTGAAGCTTTCTTT; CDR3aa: CASSKAGGLGVCNTEAFF
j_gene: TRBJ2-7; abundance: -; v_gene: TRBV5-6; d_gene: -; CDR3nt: TGTGCCAGCAGCGTCCGGACGGGACTCGCCTACGAGCAGTACTTC; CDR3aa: CASSVRTGLAYEQYF
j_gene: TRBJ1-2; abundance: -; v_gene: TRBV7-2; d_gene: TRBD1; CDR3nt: TGTGCCAGCAGCTTAGAGGAGGGGGCGCCTGGCTACACCTTC; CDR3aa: CASSLEEGAPGYTF
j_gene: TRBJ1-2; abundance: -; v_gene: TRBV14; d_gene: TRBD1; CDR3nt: TGTGCCAGCAGCCAAGAGAGATTGACAGGGGCGATTAATAACTATGGCTACACCTTC; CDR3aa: CASSQERLTGAINNYGYTF
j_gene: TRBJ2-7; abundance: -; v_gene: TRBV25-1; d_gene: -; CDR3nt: TGTGCCAGCAGTGAACTAAGTTCTAGCTCCTACGAGCAGTACTTC; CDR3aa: CASSELSSSSYEQYF
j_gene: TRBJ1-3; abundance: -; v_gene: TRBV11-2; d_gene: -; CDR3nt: TGTGCCAGCAGCTTCTTGGGTAGGGGCCCGCATTTT; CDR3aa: CASSFLGRGPHF
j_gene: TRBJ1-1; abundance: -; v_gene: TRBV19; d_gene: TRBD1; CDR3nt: TGTGCCAGTAGTAATGGACAGGGGGCGGACACTGAAGCTTTCTTT; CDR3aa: CASSNGQGADTEAFF
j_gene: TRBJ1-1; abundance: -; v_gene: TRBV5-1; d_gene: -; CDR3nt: TGCGCCAGCAGTAGTGGTCGCGCCAAGAACACTGAAGCTTTCTTT; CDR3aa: CASSSGRAKNTEAFF
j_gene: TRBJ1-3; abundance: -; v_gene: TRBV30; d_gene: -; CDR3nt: TGTGCCTGGAGTAAGGACAGTTCTGGAAACACCATATATTTT; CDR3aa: CAWSKDSSGNTIYF
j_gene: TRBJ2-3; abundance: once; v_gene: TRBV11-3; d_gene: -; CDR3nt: TGTGCCAGCAGCTCTAACGCAGATACGCAGTATTTT; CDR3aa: CASSSNADTQYF